This T cell receptor beta chain derives from a study of blood T cell repertoires in COVID-19. The ends were cut back, 6 bases at V and 1 base at J, with 5 bases in the middle. The CDR3 contains 12 residues. Data came from immunoSEQ multiplex PCR; TCRdb stores just in-frame clones and leaves some out. The sample records tens of thousands of clones, about nine tenths being singletons. This clone occurred a few times. Sequencing was performed on peripheral blood. The TCR originated in a man aged 60 to 75 with active or convalescent COVID-19. The V and J genes are TRBV12-3 or TRBV12-4 and TRBJ2-3; D not certain. CDR3 in amino acids: CASRQGTDTQYF. Here the CDR3 DNA reads TGTGCCAGCAGGCAGGGCACAGATACGCAGTATTTT.